Sequencing of this TCR beta chain was carried out in a study of CD8 T cells in Susac syndrome (dated by TCRdb to between 2019 and 2020). Context from the whole study: Among the Susac syndrome patients who were sequenced, clinically active disease was present in over 5 and clinical remission was observed in about eight. At blood withdrawal, Susac syndrome patients were either therapy-naive, taking corticosteroids (in some cases with IVIg as well), or taking IVIg alone. The study used repertoire sequencing to test whether antigen drove CD8+ T cell activation and differentiation in Susac syndrome. The clonality of the CD8+ T cell repertoire was compared across approximately eleven healthy donors, roughly 14 Susac syndrome patients and 15 multiple sclerosis patients. The investigation overall reported the following: Clonal expansion was seen in Susac syndrome CD8+ repertoires, peaking in CD8+ TEMRA cells and being greater in clinically active patients than in remitting ones. Looking at Susac-specific public clones, the researchers identified 15 to 20 in the total CD8+ repertoire and roughly 5 in the CD8+ TEMRA repertoire. The study acknowledged that relatively few individuals were included in the TCR sequencing and HLA analysis.

High-throughput TCR beta sequencing profiled peripheral blood CD8+ and CD4+ T cells from healthy donors, Susac syndrome patients and multiple sclerosis patients. Susac syndrome patients met recently defined diagnostic criteria for definite or probable disease. CD8+ TEMRA cells were enriched by FACS, while bulk CD8+ and CD4+ T cells were purified by magnetic negative isolation. Blood was collected in EDTA tubes and processed within 24 hours, with PBMCs isolated through density gradient centrifugation. PBMCs intended for TCR sequencing were cryopreserved in liquid nitrogen and thawed later in a water bath at 37 degrees C. The sorted or isolated CD4+, CD8+ and CD8+ TEMRA cells had a purity of 90% or higher. A note on this clonotype: It has no known antigen specificity. No much larger clone exists at a distance of one base, and base qualities are not known.

RNA was extracted using the RNeasy kit, and about 0.45 to 1 ug of the RNA was reverse transcribed with random hexamers. TCR beta CDR3 regions were amplified with the immunoSEQ multiplex PCR assay covering 54 Vbeta and 13 Jbeta segments. To correct PCR amplification bias, a synthetic template baseline was used for both primer optimization and computational correction. Per the original workflow: Reads were annotated to V, D and J genes per IMGT and analyzed with immunoSEQ Analyzer, keeping only productive sequences. Clonality was calculated as one minus the Shannon entropy normalized by log2 of the number of productive unique sequences. Public and private clones were assessed among the 100 most prevalent clones of each patient and control. Clones were defined as Susac-specific when absent from the healthy and MS cohorts, from about 970 published viral clones and from other ImmuneACCESS disease sequences. In TCRdb, the public reads were trimmed at Q25 with fastp and aligned with MiXCR, with productive beta chains retained. When rows share a CDR3 protein, they turn into one entry using the most common DNA and genes. For this entry, the V and J calls and clone size follow TCRdb and not the study's own pipeline. The sample profile shows 95,000 to 150,000 distinct CDR3 sequences; about 95% of them were found once. The ten largest clonotypes hold 0.25% to 0.3% of the sample.

The germline V gene (reference sequence) gives CDR1 as SEHNR and CDR2 as FQNEAQ. Clipping removes 3 bases from V and 6 bases from J, with 4 as the unmatched junction base count. Inclusive of the bounding cysteine and phenylalanine, the CDR3 is 13 residues long. The only DNA kept is the CDR3, 39 bases in frame from the first base. Material for sequencing was CD8+ T cells from PBMCs. The rearrangement combines TRBV7-9 with TRBJ2-7; 8 middle bases align to TRBD2. The TCR originated in a human donor with Susac syndrome. The CDR3 sequence is CASSFPGGPEQYF. The sequence in DNA is TGTGCCAGCAGCTTCCCGGGGGGGCCCGAGCAGTACTTC.